Listed here is a single T cell receptor beta chain. The antigen it binds to is not known. Per-base qualities were not stored, and no clone one base away is much larger. The immunoSEQ Assay, a bias-controlled multiplex PCR, was used to amplify TCRbeta CDR3 regions from genomic DNA. The original methods were these. Within the assay, amplification of reference gene primers was used to estimate how many nucleated cells each sample contained. Sequence reads were collapsed and filtered to measure the absolute abundance of every unique TCRbeta CDR3 rearrangement. For each sample, productive Simpson clonality was calculated as the square root of Simpson's diversity index over productive rearrangements. What TCRdb holds here is the immuneACCESS table cut down to in-frame rearrangements. Part of the clones is not present; checked against another copy, under half of the missing clones reflect an unresolved V gene, and the others are unexplained. The V and J calls and clone size were taken over from that table, and D and trimming were inferred from the DNA. The sample includes roughly 120,000 clones, with roughly nine tenths observed a single time. Roughly 2.1% of the sample goes to the ten largest clones.

One collaborating source in Seattle enrolled patients during active infection and followed them longitudinally through the course of disease. Each collaborating institution followed its own protocols to collect whole blood in K2EDTA tubes. For TCRbeta analysis, collaborators shipped samples as frozen whole blood, isolated PBMCs, or DNA extracted from either of those sample types. This entry belongs to a study of blood T cell repertoires in COVID-19 (dated by TCRdb to 2018 to 2021). Describing the broader study: Samples covering the acute and convalescent phases of COVID-19 were provided by collaborators in the United States, Italy and Spain. The material from the prospective study consisted of cDNA or gDNA derived from T cells, B-cell-depleted T cells, or PBMCs. The dataset comprised deeply sampled blood TCRbeta repertoires from subjects exposed to, actively infected with, or recovered from COVID-19. A freely available public database, intended as a resource for researchers studying the immune response to SARS-CoV-2, is where the repertoires were released. Samples were obtained from the ongoing ImmuneRACE study (first 160 participants) and from 1,254 subjects provided by 6 global collaborators. Nearly every sample came with metadata listing a de-identified subject ID, COVID-19 status, age in years and sex. Where available, HLA class I and class II types were taken from metadata supplied by the sample provider and were not determined by assay-based typing.

Paper-wide results and their limitations: How much clinical and demographic metadata was included differed by source and by participant, and the metadata was provided uncurated.

Specimen: peripheral blood. The TCR was taken from a man between 50 and 59 years old with COVID-19, enrolled during active disease.

The nucleotide sequence reads TGTGCCAGCAGTGACGGAGGGTACACTGAAGCTTTCTTT. It translates as CASSDGGYTEAFF. This sequence uses TRBV6-1 and TRBJ1-1, with an unclear D gene assignment. CDR1 and CDR2 are drawn from the germline V gene: MNHNS, SASEGT. V is pared back by 3 bases and J by 3 bases, with 8 bases lying between the germline termini. The CDR3 runs 13 residues from the cysteine to the phenylalanine. This entry keeps only the CDR3 DNA: 39 bases, framed from base 1.